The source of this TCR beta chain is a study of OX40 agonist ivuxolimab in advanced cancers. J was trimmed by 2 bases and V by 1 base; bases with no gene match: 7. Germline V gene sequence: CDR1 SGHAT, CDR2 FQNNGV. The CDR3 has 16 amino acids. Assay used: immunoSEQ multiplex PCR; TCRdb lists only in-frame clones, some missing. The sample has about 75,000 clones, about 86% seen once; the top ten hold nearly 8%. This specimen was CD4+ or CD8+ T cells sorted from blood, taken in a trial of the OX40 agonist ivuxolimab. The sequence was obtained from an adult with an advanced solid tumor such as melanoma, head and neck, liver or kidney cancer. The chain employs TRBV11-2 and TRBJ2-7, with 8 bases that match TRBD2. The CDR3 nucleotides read TGTGCCAGCAGCTTAGCGAGCGGGAGAAGGACCTACGAGCAGTACTTC. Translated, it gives CASSLASGRRTYEQYF.